Below are 2 T cell receptor beta chains sequenced from a single sample in a study of cytomegalovirus exposure and HLA in healthy donors. PCR used 60 Vbeta primers and 13 Jbeta primers. The repertoire was sequenced with immunoSEQ multiplex PCR; TCRdb's copy has only in-frame clones and lacks some. This sample yields 95,000 to 150,000 clones, of which over 80% are seen a single time; around 2.2% belongs to the top ten. The sample consisted of PBMCs. The receptors originated from a man aged 25-45 years in good health and CMV-seronegative.

A single count supports this clone. This chain connects TRBV19 to TRBJ1-4; D not certain. The CDR3 extends over 13 amino acids. In germline, CDR1 is LNHDA, CDR2 SQIVND (reference sequence). V lost 5 bases to trimming and J lost 2 bases, with 6 bases between them. CDR3 sequence (DNA): TGTGCCAGTAGTGGGAGTACTAATGAAAAACTGTTTTTT. Protein product: CASSGSTNEKLFF.

This chain connects TRBV7-9 to TRBJ1-1; TRBD1 might be the D (6 bases). The germline V gene has CDR1 SEHNR and CDR2 FQNEAQ (reference sequence). The CDR3 runs to 17 residues. Trimming cost V 1 base and J 4 bases, with 19 bases left between them. The CDR3 here is CASSLVGGASRGTEAFF. CDR3 in DNA: TGTGCCAGCAGCTTAGTGGGGGGGGCGTCAAGGGGCACTGAAGCTTTCTTT.